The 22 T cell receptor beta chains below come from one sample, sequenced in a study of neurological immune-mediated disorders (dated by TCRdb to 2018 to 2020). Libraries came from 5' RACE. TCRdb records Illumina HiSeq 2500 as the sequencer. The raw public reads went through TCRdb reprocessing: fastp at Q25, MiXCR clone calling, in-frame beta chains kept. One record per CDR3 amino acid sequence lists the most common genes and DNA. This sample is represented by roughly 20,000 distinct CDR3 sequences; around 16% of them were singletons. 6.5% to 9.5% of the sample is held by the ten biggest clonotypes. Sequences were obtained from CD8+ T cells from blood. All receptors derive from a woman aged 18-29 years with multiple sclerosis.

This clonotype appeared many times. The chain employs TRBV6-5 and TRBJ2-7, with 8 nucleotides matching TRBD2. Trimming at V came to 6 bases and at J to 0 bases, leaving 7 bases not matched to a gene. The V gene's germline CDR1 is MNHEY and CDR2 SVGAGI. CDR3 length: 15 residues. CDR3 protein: CASRNGGGSSYEQYF. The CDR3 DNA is TGTGCCAGCAGAAACGGGGGGGGGAGCTCCTACGAGCAGTACTTC.

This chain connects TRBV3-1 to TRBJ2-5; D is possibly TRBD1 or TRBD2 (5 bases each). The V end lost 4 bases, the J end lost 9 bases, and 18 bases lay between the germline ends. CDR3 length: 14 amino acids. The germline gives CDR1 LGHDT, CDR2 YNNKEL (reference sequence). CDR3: CASSLSGSGGAQYF. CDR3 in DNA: TGTGCCAGCAGCCTAAGTGGGAGTGGGGGAGCCCAGTACTTC.

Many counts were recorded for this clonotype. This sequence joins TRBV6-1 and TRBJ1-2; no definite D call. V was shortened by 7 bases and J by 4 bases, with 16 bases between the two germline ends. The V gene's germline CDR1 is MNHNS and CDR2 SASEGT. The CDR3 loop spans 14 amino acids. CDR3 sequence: CASITIPLGYGYTF. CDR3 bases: TGTGCCAGCATAACGATACCTTTGGGCTATGGCTACACCTTC.

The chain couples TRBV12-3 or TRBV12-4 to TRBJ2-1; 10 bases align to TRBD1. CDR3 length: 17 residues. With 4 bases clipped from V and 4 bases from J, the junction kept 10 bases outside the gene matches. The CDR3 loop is CASSSSLPGQGYNEQFF. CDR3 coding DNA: TGTGCCAGCAGTTCCTCTCTACCGGGACAGGGGTACAATGAGCAGTTCTTC.

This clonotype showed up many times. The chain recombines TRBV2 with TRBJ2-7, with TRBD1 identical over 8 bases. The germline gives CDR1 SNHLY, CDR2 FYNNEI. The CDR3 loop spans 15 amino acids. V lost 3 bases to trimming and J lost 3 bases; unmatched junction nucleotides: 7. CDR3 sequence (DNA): TGTGCCAGCAGTGACCCTCAGACAGGGGTCTACGAGCAGTACGTC. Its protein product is CASSDPQTGVYEQYV.

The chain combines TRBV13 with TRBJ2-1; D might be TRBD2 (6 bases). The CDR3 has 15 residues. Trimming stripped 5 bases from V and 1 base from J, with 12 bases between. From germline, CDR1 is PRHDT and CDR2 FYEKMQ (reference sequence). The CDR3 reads CASSARRESYNEQFF. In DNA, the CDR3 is TGTGCCAGCAGCGCAAGGCGGGAATCCTACAATGAGCAGTTCTTC.

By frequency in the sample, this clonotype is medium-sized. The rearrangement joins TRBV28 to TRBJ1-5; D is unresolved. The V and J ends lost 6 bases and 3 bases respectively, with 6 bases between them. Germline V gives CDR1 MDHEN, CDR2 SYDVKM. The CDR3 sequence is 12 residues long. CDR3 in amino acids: CASRASNQPQHF. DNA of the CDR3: TGTGCCAGCAGGGCCTCCAATCAGCCCCAGCATTTT.

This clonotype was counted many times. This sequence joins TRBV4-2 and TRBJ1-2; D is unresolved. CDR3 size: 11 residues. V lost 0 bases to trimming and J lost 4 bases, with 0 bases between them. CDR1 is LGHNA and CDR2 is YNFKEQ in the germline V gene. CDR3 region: CASSQDYGYTF. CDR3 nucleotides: TGTGCCAGCAGCCAAGACTATGGCTACACCTTC.

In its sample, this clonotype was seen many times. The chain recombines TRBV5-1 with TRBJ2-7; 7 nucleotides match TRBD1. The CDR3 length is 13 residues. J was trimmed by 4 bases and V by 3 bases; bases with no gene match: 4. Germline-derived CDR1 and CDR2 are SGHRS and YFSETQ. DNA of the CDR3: TGCGCCAGCAGCTCAGAGACAGGGTACGAGCAGTACGTC. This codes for CASSSETGYEQYV.

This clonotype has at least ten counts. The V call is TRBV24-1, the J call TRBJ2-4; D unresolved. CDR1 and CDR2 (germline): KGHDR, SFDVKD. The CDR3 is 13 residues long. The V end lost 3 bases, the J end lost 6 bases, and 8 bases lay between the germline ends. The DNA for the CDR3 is TGTGCCACCAGTGATAGTCTTAGAAACATTCAGTACTTC. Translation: CATSDSLRNIQYF.

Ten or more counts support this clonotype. The CDR3 coding sequence is TGTGCCAGCAGTTTCCTAGTCGACAAAAACATTCAGTACTTC. Translated, it gives CASSFLVDKNIQYF. The chain couples TRBV27 to TRBJ2-4; unclear D gene. V gave up 3 bases and J gave up 3 bases, with 9 bases separating them. CDR1 is MNHEY, CDR2 SMNVEV, per germline (reference sequence). The CDR3 totals 14 residues.

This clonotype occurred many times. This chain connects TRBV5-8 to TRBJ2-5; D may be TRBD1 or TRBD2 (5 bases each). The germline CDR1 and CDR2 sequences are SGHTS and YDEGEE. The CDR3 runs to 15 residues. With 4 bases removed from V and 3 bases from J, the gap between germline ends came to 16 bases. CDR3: CASSPEGRWKETQYF. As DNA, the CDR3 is TGTGCCAGCAGCCCTGAGGGACGGTGGAAAGAGACCCAGTACTTC.

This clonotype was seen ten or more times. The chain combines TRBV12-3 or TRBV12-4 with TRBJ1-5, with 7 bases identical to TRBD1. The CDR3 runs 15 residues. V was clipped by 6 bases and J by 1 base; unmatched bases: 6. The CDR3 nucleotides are TGTGCCAGCAGCACAGGGGTTTTGAGCAATCAGCCCCAGCATTTT. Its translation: CASSTGVLSNQPQHF.

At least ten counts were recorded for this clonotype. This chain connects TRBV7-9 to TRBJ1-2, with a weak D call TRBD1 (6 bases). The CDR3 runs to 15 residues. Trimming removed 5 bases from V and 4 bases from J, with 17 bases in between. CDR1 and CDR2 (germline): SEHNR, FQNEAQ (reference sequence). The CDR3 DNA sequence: TGTGCCAGCAGCGGGGGTCTCGGGGGCAGCTATGGCTACACCTTC. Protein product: CASSGGLGGSYGYTF.

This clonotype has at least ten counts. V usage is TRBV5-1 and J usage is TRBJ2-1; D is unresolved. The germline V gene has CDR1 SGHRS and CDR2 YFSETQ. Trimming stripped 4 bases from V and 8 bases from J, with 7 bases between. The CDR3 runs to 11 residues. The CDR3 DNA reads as TGCGCCAGCAGCCAGAGGCATGAGCAGTTCTTC. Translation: CASSQRHEQFF. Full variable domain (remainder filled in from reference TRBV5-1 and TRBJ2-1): KAGVTQTPRYLIKTRGQQVTLSCSPISGHRSVSWYQQTPGQGLQFLFEYFSETQRNKGNFPGRFSGRQFSNSRSEMNVSTLELGDSALYLCASSQRHEQFFGPGTRLTVL.

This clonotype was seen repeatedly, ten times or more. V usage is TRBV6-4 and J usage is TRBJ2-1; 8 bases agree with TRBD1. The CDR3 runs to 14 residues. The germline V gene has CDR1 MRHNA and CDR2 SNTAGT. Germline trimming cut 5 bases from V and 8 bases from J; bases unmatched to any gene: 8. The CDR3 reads CASSSQGVPDEQFF. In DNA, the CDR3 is TGTGCCAGCAGTTCACAGGGGGTGCCGGATGAGCAGTTCTTC.

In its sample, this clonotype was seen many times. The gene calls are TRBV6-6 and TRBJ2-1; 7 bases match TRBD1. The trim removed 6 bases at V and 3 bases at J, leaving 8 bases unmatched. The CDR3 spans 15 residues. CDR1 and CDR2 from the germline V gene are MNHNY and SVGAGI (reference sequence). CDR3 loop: CASSLDRVRYNEQFF. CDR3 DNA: TGTGCCAGCAGCCTAGACAGGGTTCGCTACAATGAGCAGTTCTTC.

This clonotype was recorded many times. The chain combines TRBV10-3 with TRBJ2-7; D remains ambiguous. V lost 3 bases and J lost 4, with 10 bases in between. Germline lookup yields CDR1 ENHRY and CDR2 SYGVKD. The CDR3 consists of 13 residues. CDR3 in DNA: TGTGCCATCAGTGATAACCGAGATTACGAGCAGTACTTC. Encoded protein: CAISDNRDYEQYF.

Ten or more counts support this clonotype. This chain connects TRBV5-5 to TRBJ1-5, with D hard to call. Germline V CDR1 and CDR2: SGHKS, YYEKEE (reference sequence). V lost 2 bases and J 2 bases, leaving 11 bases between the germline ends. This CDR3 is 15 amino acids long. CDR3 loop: CASSFGGSGNQPQHF. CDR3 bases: TGTGCCAGCAGCTTCGGCGGCTCGGGCAATCAGCCCCAGCATTTT.

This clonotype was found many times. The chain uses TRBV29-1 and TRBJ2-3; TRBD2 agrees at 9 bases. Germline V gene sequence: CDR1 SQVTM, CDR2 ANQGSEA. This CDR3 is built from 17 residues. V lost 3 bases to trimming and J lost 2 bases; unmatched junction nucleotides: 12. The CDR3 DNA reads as TGCAGCGTTGACTTCCCTACCACTAGCGGGTACACAGATACGCAGTATTTT. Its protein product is CSVDFPTTSGYTDTQYF.

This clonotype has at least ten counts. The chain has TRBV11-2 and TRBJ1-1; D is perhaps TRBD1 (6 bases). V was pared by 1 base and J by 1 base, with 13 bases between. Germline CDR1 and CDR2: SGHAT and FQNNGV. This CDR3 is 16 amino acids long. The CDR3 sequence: CASSLAGGQSNTEAFF. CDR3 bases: TGTGCCAGCAGCTTAGCGGGAGGACAGTCGAACACTGAAGCTTTCTTT.

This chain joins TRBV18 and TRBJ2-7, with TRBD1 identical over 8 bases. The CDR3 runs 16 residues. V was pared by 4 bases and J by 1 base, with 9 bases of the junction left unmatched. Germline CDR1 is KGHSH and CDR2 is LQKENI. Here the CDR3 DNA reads TGTGCCAGCTCACAGGGACAGGCCATGAAGTCCTACGAGCAGTACTTC. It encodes CASSQGQAMKSYEQYF.